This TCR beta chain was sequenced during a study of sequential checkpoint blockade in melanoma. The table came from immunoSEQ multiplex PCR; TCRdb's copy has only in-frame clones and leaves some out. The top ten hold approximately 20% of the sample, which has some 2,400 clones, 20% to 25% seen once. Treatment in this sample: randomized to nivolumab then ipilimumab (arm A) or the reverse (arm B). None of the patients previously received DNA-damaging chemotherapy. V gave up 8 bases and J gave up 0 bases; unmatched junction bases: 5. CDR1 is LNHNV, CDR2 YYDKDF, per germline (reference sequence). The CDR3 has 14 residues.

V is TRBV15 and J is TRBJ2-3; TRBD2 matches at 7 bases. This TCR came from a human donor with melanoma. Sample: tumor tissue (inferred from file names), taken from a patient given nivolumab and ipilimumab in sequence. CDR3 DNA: TGTGCCACCCGGGGGGACCCTAGCACAGATACGCAGTATTTT. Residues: CATRGDPSTDTQYF.